The 27 T cell receptor beta chains below were found in one sample sequenced in a study of shared clonotypes between healthy human individuals. Only in-frame clones appear in the TCRdb table, and some are missing; sequencing was by immunoSEQ multiplex PCR. The data contain approximately 1.4 million clones, nearly 99% of them singletons. Sequencing input: naive CD4+ T cells sorted from blood. The sample's subset: CD45RA+ positively selected. The receptors come from a man younger than 40 in good health.

This clone occurred once. The V gene is TRBV7-3, the J gene TRBJ2-5; 13 bases agree with TRBD2. Germline CDR1 reads SGHTA; CDR2 reads FQGTGA. V shed 0 bases and J 5 bases; nucleotides not matched to a gene: 3. The CDR3 has 16 residues. The CDR3 spells CASSLTGTSGMETQYF. DNA for the CDR3: TGTGCCAGCAGCTTAACGGGGACTAGCGGGATGGAGACCCAGTACTTC.

The genes are TRBV5-1 and TRBJ2-2, with 9 bases matching TRBD1. CDR3 length: 17 amino acids. V lost 4 bases, J lost 4 bases, and 11 bases stayed unmatched. Per germline, CDR1 SGHRS and CDR2 YFSETQ. The DNA of the CDR3 is TGCGCCAGCAGCGGACCGGGACAGGGCCGAGTCACCGGGGAGCTGTTTTTT. It is translated as CASSGPGQGRVTGELFF.

The chain employs TRBV5-3 and TRBJ2-7, with unresolved D. TRBV5-3 falls under the ORF class, with uncertain function. The V end lost 8 bases, the J end lost 3 bases, and 9 bases lay between the germline ends. This CDR3 is 11 amino acids long. The CDR3 bases are TGTGCCAGCAGCGAGATCTACGAGCAGTACTTC. Residues: CASSEIYEQYF.

This chain links TRBV19 with TRBJ2-7, with D possibly TRBD1 on 6 matching bases. Germline CDR1 and CDR2: LNHDA and SQIVND (reference sequence). CDR3 length: 13 residues. Trimming took off 6 bases at V and 2 bases at J, with 11 bases between the two ends. The CDR3 reads CASRPRGAYEQYF. CDR3 nucleotides: TGTGCCAGTAGACCCAGGGGCGCCTACGAGCAGTACTTC.

The chain combines TRBV18 with TRBJ2-6; 9 bases are shared with TRBD1. This CDR3 has 18 residues. V shed 5 bases and J 4 bases; nucleotides not matched to a gene: 12. Looked up from germline, CDR1 is KGHSH and CDR2 is LQKENI. CDR3 protein: CASSLTGTGSLGANVLTF. CDR3 DNA: TGTGCCAGCTCATTAACCGGGACAGGGTCTCTGGGGGCCAACGTCCTGACTTTC.

The chain recombines TRBV28 with TRBJ2-7; 9 bases map to TRBD1. CDR3 length: 15 amino acids. The junction had 10 bases not matched to a gene; V was cut back by 6 bases and J by 4 bases. Looked up from germline, CDR1 is MDHEN and CDR2 is SYDVKM. The CDR3 loop reads CASSEPGQGFYEQYF. The CDR3 bases are TGTGCCAGCAGCGAACCGGGACAGGGTTTTTACGAGCAGTACTTC.

V and J are TRBV7-9 and TRBJ1-5, with 7 bases matching TRBD1. J was trimmed by 9 bases and V by 9 bases; bases with no gene match: 11. This CDR3 has 13 amino acids. The V gene's germline CDR1 is SEHNR and CDR2 FQNEAQ (reference sequence). Written as DNA, the CDR3 is TGTGCCAGGAATAGGACAGGTCTCGCGCCCCAGCATTTT. This translates into CARNRTGLAPQHF.

V and J are TRBV10-3 and TRBJ1-3; no definite D call. Germline CDR1 is ENHRY and CDR2 is SYGVKD. This CDR3 contains 15 residues. V was trimmed by 3 bases and J by 0 bases, leaving 9 bases between them. The CDR3 sequence: CAISELAGSGNTIYF. The DNA of the CDR3 is TGTGCCATCAGTGAATTGGCGGGCTCTGGAAACACCATATATTTT.

The rearrangement links TRBV10-3 to TRBJ2-7; D is ambiguous. V was cut by 0 bases and J by 10 bases, with 19 bases left in between. CDR1 is ENHRY, CDR2 SYGVKD, per germline. The CDR3 is made up of 15 amino acids. This chain's CDR3 is CAISESKVLSSIQYF. DNA for the CDR3: TGTGCCATCAGTGAGTCGAAGGTTTTGAGTTCTATACAGTACTTC.

The CDR3 spells CASSPPGRVNTEAFF. CDR3 nucleotide sequence: TGTGCCAGTAGTCCCCCGGGCAGGGTGAACACTGAAGCTTTCTTT. The chain joins TRBV19 to TRBJ1-1; a possible D gene is TRBD1 (5 bases). The germline V and J ends were trimmed by 5 bases and 0 bases, with 13 bases remaining between them. CDR3 size: 15 residues. Germline V gene sequence: CDR1 LNHDA, CDR2 SQIVND (reference sequence).

The chain links TRBV5-4 to TRBJ2-2; D not certain. The CDR3 has 12 amino acids. Trimming removed 4 bases at V and 6 bases at J, with 7 bases between. Germline values: CDR1 SGHNT, CDR2 YYREEE (reference sequence). CDR3 coding DNA: TGTGCCAGCAGCAAGGCATCCGGGGAGCTGTTTTTT. Translation: CASSKASGELFF.

The J gene is TRBJ1-3, the V gene TRBV6-1; TRBD1 might be the D (5 bases). Trimming took 5 bases from V and 0 from J, leaving 11 bases between them. Germline V gene lookup returns CDR1 MNHNS and CDR2 SASEGT. The CDR3 contains 15 residues. CDR3 DNA sequence: TGTGCCAGCAGTTCCGGGACGGGCTCTGGAAACACCATATATTTT. Protein product: CASSSGTGSGNTIYF.

The chain carries TRBV5-6 and TRBJ2-7; the D is unclear. This CDR3 spans 14 amino acids. The germline CDR1 and CDR2 sequences are SGHDT and YYEEEE. Trimming stripped 0 bases from V and 2 bases from J, with 9 bases between. CDR3 nucleotide sequence: TGTGCCAGCAGCTTGGAGGGCGGTACCTACGAGCAGTACTTC. Residues: CASSLEGGTYEQYF.

This chain uses TRBV6-1 with TRBJ2-1; 8 bases map to TRBD1. Germline CDR1 reads MNHNS; CDR2 reads SASEGT. Trimming took 4 bases from V and 0 from J; bases not matched to a gene: 5. CDR3 length equals 16 residues. CDR3 residues: CASSGPDRDSYNEQFF. Here the CDR3 DNA reads TGTGCCAGCAGTGGACCGGACAGGGACTCCTACAATGAGCAGTTCTTC.

The rearrangement joins TRBV5-1 to TRBJ2-7; 9 bases agree with TRBD2. This CDR3 region has 13 residues. Germline V gene data show CDR1 as SGHRS and CDR2 as YFSETQ. The trim removed 5 bases at V and 7 bases at J, leaving 7 bases unmatched. CDR3 nucleotides: TGCGCCAGCAGTTCGGACAGCGGGGGGGAGCAGTACTTC. Its translation: CASSSDSGGEQYF.

The CDR3 DNA reads TGTGCCAGCAGTTACTCGGCAGCGAATGAAAAACTGTTTTTT. Translation gives CASSYSAANEKLFF. J is TRBJ1-4 and V is TRBV6-6; D unresolved. CDR3 length equals 14 residues. In germline, CDR1 is MNHNY, CDR2 SVGAGI (reference sequence). With 0 bases removed from V and 5 bases from J, the gap between germline ends came to 7 bases.

The J gene is TRBJ2-1, the V gene TRBV7-7, with 7 nucleotides matching TRBD2. Germline-derived CDR1 and CDR2 are SSHAT and FNYEAQ (reference sequence). Trimming at V came to 2 bases and at J to 3 bases, leaving 4 bases not matched to a gene. The length of the CDR3 is 15 residues. CDR3 in DNA: TGTGCCAGCAGCTTAAGAGCGGGGAGCTACAATGAGCAGTTCTTC. Protein product: CASSLRAGSYNEQFF.

This rearrangement joins TRBV19 to TRBJ1-4; tentative D call: TRBD1 (6 bases). Germline V gene sequence: CDR1 LNHDA, CDR2 SQIVND (reference sequence). The CDR3 totals 14 residues. The germline V and J ends were trimmed by 10 bases and 6 bases, with 18 bases remaining between them. CDR3 in amino acids: CATAGTGLDEKLFF. The CDR3 bases are TGTGCCACCGCGGGAACAGGGTTGGATGAAAAACTGTTTTTT. Using reference TRBV19 and TRBJ1-4 for the parts outside the CDR3, the full variable domain is DGGITQSPKYLFRKEGQNVTLSCEQNLNHDAMYWYRQDPGQGLRLIYYSQIVNDFQKGDIAEGYSVSREKKESFPLTVTSAQKNPTAFYLCATAGTGLDEKLFFGSGTQLSVL.

Only one count was recorded for this clone. The chain uses TRBV7-8 and TRBJ2-6; TRBD2 might be the D (5 bases). Germline V gene sequence: CDR1 SGHVS, CDR2 FQNEAQ. The CDR3 totals 16 residues. V lost 2 bases and J 1 base, leaving 9 bases between the germline ends. CDR3 amino acids: CASSLLRRSGANVLTF. The CDR3 bases are TGTGCCAGCAGCTTACTGAGGAGGTCTGGGGCCAACGTCCTGACTTTC.

The V gene is TRBV27, the J gene TRBJ1-3; D remains ambiguous. V lost 3 bases, J lost 0 bases, and 9 bases lay in between. The length of the CDR3 is 15 residues. The germline gives CDR1 MNHEY, CDR2 SMNVEV (reference sequence). The CDR3 region is CASSLEGSSGNTIYF. The CDR3 DNA is TGTGCCAGCAGTTTGGAGGGAAGCTCTGGAAACACCATATATTTT.

The chain has TRBV5-1 and TRBJ2-5, with a tentative D call TRBD2 (5 bases). CDR1 is SGHRS, CDR2 YFSETQ, per germline. There are 15 residues in the CDR3. V gave up 0 bases and J gave up 4 bases, with 13 bases separating them. CDR3 DNA sequence: TGCGCCAGCAGCTTGGTAGCCGCAGCGGTAGAGACCCAGTACTTC. Amino acids: CASSLVAAAVETQYF.

This clone was seen once. V is TRBV18 and J is TRBJ2-1; TRBD1 agrees at 7 bases. V shed 4 bases and J 5 bases; nucleotides not matched to a gene: 5. Germline loops: CDR1 KGHSH, CDR2 LQKENI. CDR3 length: 14 residues. CDR3 sequence (DNA): TGTGCCAGCTCACAGACAGGGATCCACAATGAGCAGTTCTTC. Amino acids: CASSQTGIHNEQFF.

The rearrangement uses TRBV6-1 and TRBJ2-7; 7 bases fit TRBD2. V trimming: 2 bases; J trimming: 2 bases; junction bases outside the gene matches: 6. Germline CDR1 and CDR2: MNHNS and SASEGT. This CDR3 spans 15 amino acids. The DNA of the CDR3 is TGTGCCAGCAGTGAAAGGACGGGACTAACCTACGAGCAGTACTTC. Protein: CASSERTGLTYEQYF.

This chain links TRBV27 with TRBJ2-7; D perhaps matches TRBD2 (5 bases). Germline CDR1 is MNHEY and CDR2 is SMNVEV (reference sequence). There are 13 residues in the CDR3. Trimming left V 0 bases short and J 9 bases short, with 12 bases between. CDR3 amino acids: CASSLSTRGGQYF. CDR3 sequence (DNA): TGTGCCAGCAGTTTATCGACCAGAGGAGGGCAGTACTTC.

The chain uses TRBV6-6 and TRBJ2-3; a possible D gene is TRBD1 (5 bases). V lost 5 bases and J lost 5, with 11 bases in between. CDR3 size: 13 residues. Per the germline V gene, CDR1 is MNHNY and CDR2 is SVGAGI (reference sequence). The CDR3 DNA sequence: TGTGCCAGCAGTCCTCTCAGGGTAGATACGCAGTATTTT. Translating gives CASSPLRVDTQYF.

The V call is TRBV23-1, the J call TRBJ2-3; perhaps TRBD1 as D (5 bases). TRBV23-1 has ORF status, its function being uncertain. The CDR3 is made up of 12 amino acids. Trimming stripped 6 bases from V and 3 bases from J, with 7 bases between. The chain's CDR3 is CASRQGTDTQYF. The CDR3, as DNA: TGCGCCAGCAGGCAGGGTACAGATACGCAGTATTTT.

This chain links TRBV28 with TRBJ2-4; no clear D gene. The CDR3 sequence is 12 residues long. CDR1 and CDR2 (germline): MDHEN, SYDVKM. V gave up 3 bases and J gave up 5 bases, with 5 bases separating them. The CDR3: CASSFGENIQYF. In DNA, the CDR3 is TGTGCCAGCAGTTTTGGAGAAAACATTCAGTACTTC.